Following are 18 T cell receptor beta chains from one sample sequenced in a study of cytomegalovirus exposure and HLA in healthy donors. The PCR used 60 Vbeta and 13 Jbeta primers. Produced via immunoSEQ multiplex PCR; TCRdb's table is partial and in-frame only. This sample has 100,000 to 150,000 clones, with around 80% found just once. The sequenced sample consisted of PBMCs. The receptors were gathered from a woman in her 30s in good health and CMV-seronegative.

The chain has TRBV28 and TRBJ1-4; the D is unclear. Deletions cut 6 bases from V and 3 bases from J, with 14 bases between. This CDR3 comprises 15 residues. Germline CDR1 and CDR2: MDHEN and SYDVKM. The CDR3 DNA reads TGTGCCAGCAGATCGATAGGAGCGGCTAATGAAAAACTGTTTTTT. This sequence encodes CASRSIGAANEKLFF.

The chain uses TRBV19 and TRBJ1-2; TRBD1 might be the D (5 bases). The CDR3 runs 13 residues. V was shortened by 9 bases and J by 2 bases, with 13 bases between the two germline ends. CDR1 is LNHDA, CDR2 SQIVND, per germline (reference sequence). The CDR3 is CASRATDNYGYTF. CDR3 DNA: TGTGCCAGCAGGGCGACAGACAACTATGGCTACACCTTC.

The rearrangement links TRBV5-5 to TRBJ2-7, with D possibly being TRBD2 (5 bases). V shed 4 bases and J shed 0 bases, with 17 bases lying between them. Germline CDR1 SGHKS, CDR2 YYEKEE (reference sequence). The CDR3 contains 16 residues. CDR3 loop: CASSRTGGASSYEQYF. The CDR3 coding sequence is TGTGCCAGCAGCCGGACCGGAGGAGCGTCCTCCTACGAGCAGTACTTC.

The rearrangement links TRBV7-8 to TRBJ2-7, with D hard to call. The CDR3 extends over 11 amino acids. V lost 6 bases and J 1 base, leaving 4 bases between the germline ends. Per germline, CDR1 SGHVS and CDR2 FQNEAQ. The CDR3 sequence: CASSPSYEQYF. The DNA for the CDR3 is TGTGCCAGCAGTCCGTCCTACGAGCAGTACTTC.

This clone was recorded once. The chain has TRBV7-6 and TRBJ2-7; D remains unclear. The germline V and J ends were trimmed by 5 bases and 5 bases, with 13 bases remaining between them. CDR1 is SGHVS and CDR2 is FNYEAQ in the germline V gene. The CDR3 is 13 amino acids. The CDR3: CASSESRFHEQYF. Written as DNA, the CDR3 is TGTGCCAGCAGCGAGAGCAGGTTCCACGAGCAGTACTTC.

The V gene is TRBV4-3, the J gene TRBJ2-2; D gene unclear. The CDR3 has 16 amino acids. V dropped 3 bases and J dropped 1 base, with 12 bases sitting between them. CDR1 and CDR2 from the germline V gene are LGHNA and YSLEER. The DNA of the CDR3 is TGCGCCAGCAGCCAGGTTCCCCACGGGAACACCGGGGAGCTGTTTTTT. It codes for CASSQVPHGNTGELFF.

The CDR3 nucleotides are TGTGCCAGCAGCCAAGTGCAGGCCGACTATGGCTACACCTTC. Protein product: CASSQVQADYGYTF. J is TRBJ1-2 and V is TRBV14; D unresolved. The CDR3 loop spans 14 amino acids. CDR1 and CDR2 from the germline V gene are SGHDN and FVKESK. V shed 1 base and J shed 3 bases, with 9 bases lying between them.

V gene TRBV5-4 combines with J gene TRBJ2-7; no clear D. The CDR3 runs 15 residues. Trimming left V 4 bases short and J 5 bases short, with 19 bases between. CDR1 and CDR2 from the germline V gene are SGHNT and YYREEE (reference sequence). The CDR3 bases are TGTGCCAGCAGCGATTCACCTCGGTTCGACAACGAGCAGTACTTC. This codes for CASSDSPRFDNEQYF.

A single count supports this clone. The chain carries TRBV7-3 and TRBJ2-2, with no clear D. CDR3 size: 12 residues. Trimming shortened V by 5 bases and J by 3 bases, and 4 bases separated the two germline ends. Looked up from germline, CDR1 is SGHTA and CDR2 is FQGTGA. Here the CDR3 reads CASSRDTGELFF. The CDR3 DNA sequence: TGTGCCAGCAGCCGGGACACCGGGGAGCTGTTTTTT.

The V and J genes are TRBV19 and TRBJ2-3, with a tentative D call TRBD1 (6 bases). Germline V CDR1 and CDR2: LNHDA, SQIVND (reference sequence). The CDR3 runs to 14 residues. V was shortened by 5 bases and J by 3 bases, with 12 bases between the two germline ends. The CDR3, as DNA: TGTGCCAGTAGTCGGCAGGGGACGACAGATACGCAGTATTTT. Translating it yields CASSRQGTTDTQYF.

The chain is built from TRBV7-9 and TRBJ1-2; a weak D match, TRBD1 (5 bases). This CDR3 has 15 amino acids. Per the germline V gene, CDR1 is SEHNR and CDR2 is FQNEAQ (reference sequence). Trimming cost V 3 bases and J 0 bases, with 11 bases left between them. The CDR3 is CASSFSAGSNYGYTF. The CDR3 nucleotides are TGTGCCAGCAGCTTCTCAGCAGGGTCTAACTATGGCTACACCTTC. The whole variable domain, remainder taken from reference TRBV7-9 and TRBJ1-2, is DTGVSQNPRHKITKRGQNVTFRCDPISEHNRLYWYRQTLGQGPEFLTYFQNEAQLEKSRLLSDRFSAERPKGSFSTLEIQRTEQGDSAMYLCASSFSAGSNYGYTFGSGTRLTVV.

This chain links TRBV5-8 with TRBJ2-5, with 12 bases fitting TRBD2. V was clipped by 4 bases and J by 5 bases; unmatched bases: 6. From germline, CDR1 is SGHTS and CDR2 YDEGEE. CDR3 length equals 15 residues. The CDR3 is CASSLRTSGVETQYF. In DNA form, the CDR3 reads TGTGCCAGCAGCCTTAGGACTAGCGGGGTGGAGACCCAGTACTTC.

V gene TRBV2 combines with J gene TRBJ1-1; a possible D gene is TRBD1 (6 bases). Germline CDR1 and CDR2: SNHLY and FYNNEI. Trimming shortened V by 6 bases and J by 3 bases, and 17 bases separated the two germline ends. The CDR3 sequence is 15 residues long. CDR3 residues: CASRPETGPYTEAFF. Written as DNA, the CDR3 is TGTGCCAGCAGACCCGAAACAGGGCCGTACACTGAAGCTTTCTTT.

This sequence joins TRBV7-6 and TRBJ2-7; 11 nucleotides match TRBD1. J was trimmed by 4 bases and V by 3 bases; bases with no gene match: 5. The length of the CDR3 is 15 residues. Germline values: CDR1 SGHVS, CDR2 FNYEAQ. CDR3 residues: CASSFADRGQYEQYF. CDR3 DNA: TGTGCCAGCAGCTTTGCGGACAGGGGGCAATACGAGCAGTACTTC. The full variable domain, in which reference TRBV7-6 and TRBJ2-7 provide the parts outside the CDR3, is GAGVSQSPRYKVTKRGQDVALRCDPISGHVSLYWYRQALGQGPEFLTYFNYEAQQDKSGLPNDRFSAERPEGSISTLTIQRTEQRDSAMYRCASSFADRGQYEQYFGPGTRLTVT.

The gene calls are TRBV5-4 and TRBJ2-2, with 8 positions matching TRBD2. This CDR3 is built from 15 residues. V was clipped by 9 bases and J by 0 bases; unmatched bases: 7. Germline V lookup: CDR1 SGHNT, CDR2 YYREEE (reference sequence). CDR3 DNA: TGTGCCACTGAAACGACTAGCGCGAACACCGGGGAGCTGTTTTTT. It specifies CATETTSANTGELFF. The variable domain in full, completed from reference TRBV5-4 and TRBJ2-2, reads ETGVTQSPTHLIKTRGQQVTLRCSSQSGHNTVSWYQQALGQGPQFIFQYYREEENGRGNFPPRFSGLQFPNYSSELNVNALELDDSALYLCATETTSANTGELFFGEGSRLTVL.

This clone was observed a few times. This sequence joins TRBV11-2 and TRBJ2-1; 7 bases match TRBD2. Germline CDR1 reads SGHAT; CDR2 reads FQNNGV. This CDR3 contains 17 residues. V shed 2 bases and J 5 bases; nucleotides not matched to a gene: 12. The chain's CDR3 is CASSLFRGRVVDNEQFF. The CDR3 DNA is TGTGCCAGCAGCTTATTTCGGGGGAGGGTGGTGGACAATGAGCAGTTCTTC.

A single count supports this clone. The gene calls are TRBV20-1 and TRBJ1-2, with D uncertain. CDR3 size: 10 residues. V lost 6 bases to trimming and J lost 7 bases, with 9 bases between them. From germline, CDR1 is DFQATT and CDR2 SNEGSKA (reference sequence). Here the CDR3 DNA reads TGCAGTGCCTCTCTCGGTGGCTACACCTTC. Translating it yields CSASLGGYTF.

This chain uses TRBV11-2 with TRBJ1-3; TRBD1 is a possible D gene (5 bases). From germline, CDR1 is SGHAT and CDR2 FQNNGV. The CDR3 covers 15 residues. V gave up 6 bases and J gave up 0 bases, with 12 bases separating them. The CDR3 coding sequence is TGTGCCAGCAGTCCACAGGTGAACTCTGGAAACACCATATATTTT. It is translated as CASSPQVNSGNTIYF.